What follows are 8 T cell receptor beta chains derived from one specimen sequenced in a study of blood T cell repertoires in COVID-19. Assay: immunoSEQ multiplex PCR; the TCRdb copy retains only in-frame clones and omits some. The sample has fewer than 700,000 clones, about 88% seen once. The source material was peripheral blood. All receptors come from a woman aged 45-65 years with COVID-19, enrolled during active disease.

This chain joins TRBV5-1 and TRBJ1-4, with a possible D match to TRBD1 (6 bases). Trimming removed 0 bases from V and 4 bases from J, with 13 bases in between. Germline loops: CDR1 SGHRS, CDR2 YFSETQ. The CDR3 length is 16 residues. CDR3: CASSLGTAAGNEKLFF. The DNA for the CDR3 is TGCGCCAGCAGCTTGGGGACAGCCGCGGGTAATGAAAAACTGTTTTTT.

The rearrangement joins TRBV7-2 to TRBJ1-2; 8 nucleotides line up with TRBD1. Per germline, CDR1 SGHTA and CDR2 FQGNSA. J gave up 6 bases and V 5 bases, and 11 bases lay outside the gene matches. The length of the CDR3 is 15 residues. The CDR3 spells CASSPPGGRGHGYTF. CDR3 bases: TGTGCCAGCAGCCCCCCGGGGGGCAGGGGGCATGGCTACACCTTC.

This chain uses TRBV5-1 with TRBJ2-5; D remains unclear. The V end lost 6 bases, the J end lost 3 bases, and 12 bases lay between the germline ends. The germline V gene encodes CDR1 SGHRS and CDR2 YFSETQ. The CDR3 has 13 residues. DNA for the CDR3: TGCGCCAGCACCAATCGGGTGAAAGAGACCCAGTACTTC. Translated, it gives CASTNRVKETQYF.

This clone showed up just once. Different DNA sequences within this sample yield the same CDR3. The J gene is TRBJ1-4, the V gene TRBV6-5; TRBD1 is a possible D gene (6 bases). Germline CDR1 MNHEY, CDR2 SVGAGI. Trimming removed 9 bases from V and 4 bases from J, with 12 bases in between. The CDR3 runs to 13 residues. The CDR3 spells CASSRTVNEKLFF. The CDR3 DNA reads as TGTGCCAGTAGCCGGACAGTTAATGAAAAACTGTTTTTT.

The chain employs TRBV11-2 and TRBJ1-1; D ambiguous. V was shortened by 1 base and J by 7 bases, with 16 bases between the two germline ends. Germline CDR1 SGHAT, CDR2 FQNNGV. The CDR3 covers 15 residues. CDR3 in DNA: TGTGCCAGCAGCTTAGGTGAGGGCAGTGGTGGTGAAGCTTTCTTT. Translation gives CASSLGEGSGGEAFF.

The chain links TRBV24-1 to TRBJ1-2, with TRBD1 matching 7 bases. V lost 4 bases, J lost 4 bases, and 5 bases stayed unmatched. This CDR3 is 14 amino acids long. CDR1 and CDR2 from the germline V gene are KGHDR and SFDVKD. The CDR3 coding sequence is TGTGCCACCAGTGACAGGGGACAGATCTATGGCTACACCTTC. Residues: CATSDRGQIYGYTF.

This clone was seen a few times. The sample contains more than one DNA sequence encoding this CDR3. The chain links TRBV5-4 to TRBJ1-1, with D possibly TRBD1 on 5 matching bases. Germline CDR1 and CDR2: SGHNT and YYREEE (reference sequence). The CDR3 is made up of 16 amino acids. Trimming took off 3 bases at V and 0 bases at J, with 15 bases between the two ends. The CDR3 DNA follows: TGTGCCAGCAGCTCCTCTCGTCGGGGGATGAACACTGAAGCTTTCTTT. Residues: CASSSSRRGMNTEAFF. Filled out from reference TRBV5-4 and TRBJ1-1, the complete variable domain reads ETGVTQSPTHLIKTRGQQVTLRCSSQSGHNTVSWYQQALGQGPQFIFQYYREEENGRGNFPPRFSGLQFPNYSSELNVNALELDDSALYLCASSSSRRGMNTEAFFGQGTRLTVV.

The J gene is TRBJ1-4, the V gene TRBV2, with D perhaps TRBD1 (6 bases). Looked up from germline, CDR1 is SNHLY and CDR2 is FYNNEI. The CDR3 is 14 amino acids. V was pared by 7 bases and J by 4 bases, with 13 bases between. The CDR3: CASNQRGFNEKLFF. The CDR3 DNA reads TGTGCCAGCAACCAGAGGGGGTTTAATGAAAAACTGTTTTTT.